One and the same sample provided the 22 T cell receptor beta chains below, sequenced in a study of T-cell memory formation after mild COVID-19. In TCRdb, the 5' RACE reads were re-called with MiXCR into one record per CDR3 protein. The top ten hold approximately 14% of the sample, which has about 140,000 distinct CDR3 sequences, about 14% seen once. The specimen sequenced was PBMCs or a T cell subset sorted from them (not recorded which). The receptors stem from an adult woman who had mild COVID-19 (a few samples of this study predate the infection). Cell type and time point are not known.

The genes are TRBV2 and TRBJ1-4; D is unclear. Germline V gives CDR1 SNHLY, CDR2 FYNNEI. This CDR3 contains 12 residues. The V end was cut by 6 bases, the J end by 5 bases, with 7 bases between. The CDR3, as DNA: TGTGCCAGCAGCGGCAGGAATGAAAAACTGTTTTTT. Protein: CASSGRNEKLFF.

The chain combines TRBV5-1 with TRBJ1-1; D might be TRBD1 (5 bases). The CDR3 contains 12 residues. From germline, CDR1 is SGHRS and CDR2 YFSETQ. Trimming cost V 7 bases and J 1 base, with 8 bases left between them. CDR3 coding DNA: TGCGCCAGCGGAACAGGGAACACTGAAGCTTTCTTT. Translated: CASGTGNTEAFF. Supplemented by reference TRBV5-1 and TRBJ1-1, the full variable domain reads KAGVTQTPRYLIKTRGQQVTLSCSPISGHRSVSWYQQTPGQGLQFLFEYFSETQRNKGNFPGRFSGRQFSNSRSEMNVSTLELGDSALYLCASGTGNTEAFFGQGTRLTVV.

CDR3 sequence (DNA): TGTGCCAGCAGTTCAAGACAGGGAGGTTATAGCTACACCTTC. It is translated as CASSSRQGGYSYTF. V and J are TRBV12-3 or TRBV12-4 and TRBJ1-2, with 7 bases aligning to TRBD1. V trimming: 4 bases; J trimming: 9 bases; junction bases outside the gene matches: 11. The CDR3 length is 14 residues.

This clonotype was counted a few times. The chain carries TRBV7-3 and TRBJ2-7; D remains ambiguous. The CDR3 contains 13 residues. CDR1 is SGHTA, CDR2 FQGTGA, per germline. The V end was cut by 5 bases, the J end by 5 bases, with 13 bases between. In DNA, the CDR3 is TGTGCCAGCAGCCTCTCGACGGCCCACGAGCAGTACTTC. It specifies CASSLSTAHEQYF.

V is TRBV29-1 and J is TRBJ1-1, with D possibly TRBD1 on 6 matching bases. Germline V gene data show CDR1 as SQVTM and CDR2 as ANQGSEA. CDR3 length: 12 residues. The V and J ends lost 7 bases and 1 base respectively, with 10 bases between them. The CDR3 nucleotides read TGCAGCGCTGGACAGACGAACACTGAAGCTTTCTTT. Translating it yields CSAGQTNTEAFF.

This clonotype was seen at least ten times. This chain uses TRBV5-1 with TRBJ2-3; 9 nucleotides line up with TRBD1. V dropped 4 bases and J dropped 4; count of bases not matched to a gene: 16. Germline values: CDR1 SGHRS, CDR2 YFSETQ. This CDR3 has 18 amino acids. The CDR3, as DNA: TGCGCCAGCAGCGCGGGACAGGGTTCTTTTGGTGGCCCAGATACGCAGTATTTT. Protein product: CASSAGQGSFGGPDTQYF.

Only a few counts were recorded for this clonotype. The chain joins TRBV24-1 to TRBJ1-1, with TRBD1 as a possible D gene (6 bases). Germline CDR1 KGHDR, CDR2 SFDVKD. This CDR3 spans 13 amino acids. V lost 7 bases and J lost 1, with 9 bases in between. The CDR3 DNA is TGTGCCACCAGGGAGACAGGGAACACTGAAGCTTTCTTT. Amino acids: CATRETGNTEAFF.

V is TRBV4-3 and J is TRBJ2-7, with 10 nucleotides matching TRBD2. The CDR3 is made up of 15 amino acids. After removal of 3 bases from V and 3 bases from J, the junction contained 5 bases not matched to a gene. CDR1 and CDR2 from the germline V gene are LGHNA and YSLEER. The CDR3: CASSQGTSVLYEQYF. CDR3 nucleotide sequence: TGCGCCAGCAGCCAGGGGACTAGCGTTCTCTACGAGCAGTACTTC.

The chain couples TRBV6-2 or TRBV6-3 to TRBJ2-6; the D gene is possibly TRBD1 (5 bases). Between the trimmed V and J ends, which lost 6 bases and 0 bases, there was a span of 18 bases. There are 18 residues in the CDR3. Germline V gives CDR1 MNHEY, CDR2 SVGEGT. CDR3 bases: TGTGCCAGCAGCCTTCAGGGCCTCCCTCTCTCTGGGGCCAACGTCCTGACTTTC. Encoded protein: CASSLQGLPLSGANVLTF.

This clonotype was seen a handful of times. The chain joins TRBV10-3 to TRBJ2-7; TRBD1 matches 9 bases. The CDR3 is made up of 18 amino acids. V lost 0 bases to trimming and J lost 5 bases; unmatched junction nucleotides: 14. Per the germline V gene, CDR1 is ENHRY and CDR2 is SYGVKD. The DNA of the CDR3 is TGTGCCATCAGTGAGTCGAATGGACAGGGGCGTATGTTGGACGAGCAGTACTTC. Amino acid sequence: CAISESNGQGRMLDEQYF.

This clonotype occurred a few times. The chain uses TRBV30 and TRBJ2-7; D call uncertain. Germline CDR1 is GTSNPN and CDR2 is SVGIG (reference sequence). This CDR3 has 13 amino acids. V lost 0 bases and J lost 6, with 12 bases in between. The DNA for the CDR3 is TGTGCCTGGAGTGTCGGAAGGGCGACCGAGCAGTACTTC. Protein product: CAWSVGRATEQYF.

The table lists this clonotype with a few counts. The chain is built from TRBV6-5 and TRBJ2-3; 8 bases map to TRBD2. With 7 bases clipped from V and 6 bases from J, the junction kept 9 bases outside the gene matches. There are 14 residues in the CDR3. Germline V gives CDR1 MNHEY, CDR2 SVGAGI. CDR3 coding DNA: TGTGCCAGCACCCGGGGGGGAGGTAGGGATACGCAGTATTTT. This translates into CASTRGGGRDTQYF.

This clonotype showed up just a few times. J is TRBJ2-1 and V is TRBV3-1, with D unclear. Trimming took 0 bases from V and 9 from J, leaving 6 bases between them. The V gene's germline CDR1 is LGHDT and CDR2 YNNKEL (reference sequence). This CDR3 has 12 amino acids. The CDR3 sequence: CASSQDLGEQFF. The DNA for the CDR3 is TGTGCCAGCAGCCAAGATTTGGGTGAGCAGTTCTTC.

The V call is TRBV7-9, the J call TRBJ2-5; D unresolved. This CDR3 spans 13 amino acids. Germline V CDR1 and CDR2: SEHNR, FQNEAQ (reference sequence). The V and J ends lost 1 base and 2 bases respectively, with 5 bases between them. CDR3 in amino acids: CASSLVPQETQYF. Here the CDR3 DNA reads TGTGCCAGCAGCTTAGTACCGCAAGAGACCCAGTACTTC. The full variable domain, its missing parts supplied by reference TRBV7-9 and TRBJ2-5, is DTGVSQNPRHKITKRGQNVTFRCDPISEHNRLYWYRQTLGQGPEFLTYFQNEAQLEKSRLLSDRFSAERPKGSFSTLEIQRTEQGDSAMYLCASSLVPQETQYFGPGTRLLVL.

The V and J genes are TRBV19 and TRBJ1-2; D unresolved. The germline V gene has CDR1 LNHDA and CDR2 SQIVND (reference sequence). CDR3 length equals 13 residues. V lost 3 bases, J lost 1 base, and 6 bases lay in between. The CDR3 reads CASSIYGNYGYTF. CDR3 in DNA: TGTGCCAGTAGTATTTACGGTAACTATGGCTACACCTTC.

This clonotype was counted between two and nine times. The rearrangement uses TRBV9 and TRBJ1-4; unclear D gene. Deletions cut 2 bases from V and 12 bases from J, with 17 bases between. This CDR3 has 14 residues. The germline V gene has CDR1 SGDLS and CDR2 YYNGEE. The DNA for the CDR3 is TGTGCCAGCAGCGTTAGCTCCGGGCCCTCGGAACTGTTTTTT. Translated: CASSVSSGPSELFF.

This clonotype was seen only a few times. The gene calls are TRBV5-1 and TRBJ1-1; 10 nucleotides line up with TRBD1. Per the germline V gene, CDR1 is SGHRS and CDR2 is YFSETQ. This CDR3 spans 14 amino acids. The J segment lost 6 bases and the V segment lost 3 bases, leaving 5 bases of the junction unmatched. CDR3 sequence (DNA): TGCGCCAGCAGCTCCCGGGACAGGGGCCCTGAAGCTTTCTTT. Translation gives CASSSRDRGPEAFF.

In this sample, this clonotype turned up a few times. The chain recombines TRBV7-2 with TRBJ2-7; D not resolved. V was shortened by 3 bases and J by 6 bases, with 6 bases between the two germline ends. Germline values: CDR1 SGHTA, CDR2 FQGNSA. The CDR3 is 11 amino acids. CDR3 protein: CASSFSFEQYF. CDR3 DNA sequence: TGTGCCAGCAGCTTCTCTTTCGAGCAGTACTTC.

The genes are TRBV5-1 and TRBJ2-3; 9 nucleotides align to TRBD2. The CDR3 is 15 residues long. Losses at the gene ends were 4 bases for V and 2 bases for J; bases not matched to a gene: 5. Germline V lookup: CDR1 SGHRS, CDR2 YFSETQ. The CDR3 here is CASSRGRGSTDTQYF. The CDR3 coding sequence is TGCGCCAGCAGCCGCGGGAGGGGCTCCACAGATACGCAGTATTTT.

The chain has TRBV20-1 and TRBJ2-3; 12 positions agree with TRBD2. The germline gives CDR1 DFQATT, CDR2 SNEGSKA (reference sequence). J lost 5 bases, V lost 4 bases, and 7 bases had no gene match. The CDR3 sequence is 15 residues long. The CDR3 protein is CSATIPGLAGDTQYF. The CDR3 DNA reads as TGCAGTGCTACGATACCGGGACTAGCGGGAGATACGCAGTATTTT.

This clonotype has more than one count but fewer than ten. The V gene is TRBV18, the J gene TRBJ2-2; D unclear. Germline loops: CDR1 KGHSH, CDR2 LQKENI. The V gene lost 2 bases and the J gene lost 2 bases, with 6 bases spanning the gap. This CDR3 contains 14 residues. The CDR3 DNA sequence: TGTGCCAGCTCACCAGGCCGAAACACCGGGGAGCTGTTTTTT. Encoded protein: CASSPGRNTGELFF.

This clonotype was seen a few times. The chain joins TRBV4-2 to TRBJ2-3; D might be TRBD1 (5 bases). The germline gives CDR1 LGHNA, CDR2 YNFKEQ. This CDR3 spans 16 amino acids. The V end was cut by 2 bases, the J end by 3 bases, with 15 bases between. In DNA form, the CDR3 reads TGTGCCAGCAGCCAACGGATTAGGACACGGACAGATACGCAGTATTTT. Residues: CASSQRIRTRTDTQYF.